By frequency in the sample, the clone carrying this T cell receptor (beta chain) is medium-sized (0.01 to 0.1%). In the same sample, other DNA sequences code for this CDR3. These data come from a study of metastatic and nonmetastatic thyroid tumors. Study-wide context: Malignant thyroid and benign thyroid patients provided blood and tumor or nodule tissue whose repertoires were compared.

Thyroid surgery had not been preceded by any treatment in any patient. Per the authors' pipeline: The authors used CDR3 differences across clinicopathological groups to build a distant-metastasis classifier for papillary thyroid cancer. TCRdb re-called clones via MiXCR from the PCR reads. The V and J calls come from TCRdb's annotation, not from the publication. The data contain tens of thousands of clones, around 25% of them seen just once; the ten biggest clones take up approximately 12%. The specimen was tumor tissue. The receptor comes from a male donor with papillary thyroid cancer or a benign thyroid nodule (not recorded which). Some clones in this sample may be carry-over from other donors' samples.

CDR3 coding DNA: TGTGCCAGCAGCCCCCGATCCGGTTGGAATGAGCAGTTCTTC. Translating gives CASSPRSGWNEQFF. The chain combines TRBV28 with TRBJ2-1, with D unresolved. Trimming removed 6 bases from V and 7 bases from J, with 16 bases in between. CDR1 MDHEN and CDR2 SYDVKM come from the germline V gene. The length of the CDR3 is 14 residues.